The sequence of this T cell receptor (beta chain) was determined in a study of molecular identifiers for immune sequencing clone quantification. Findings and limits, study-wide: Clones above 20 RNA copies contained over 97% of effector molecules but under 1% of naive ones. Researchers reportedly could pick up spiked Jurkat TCR RNA from one cell mixed into approximately 1 million naive cells.

Preparation of the bulk TCR libraries relied on previously described methods and listed TCR primers. TCRdb itself ran the PCR reads through MiXCR, one entry per CDR3 protein. The sample lists around 470,000 distinct CDR3 sequences; over 20% were seen once. Sorting isolated naive CD8 T cells as CD8+CD4-CCR7+CD45RA+ events. This clonotype was seen ten or more times. The antigen is unknown. The CDR3 covers 15 residues. In germline, CDR1 is SGHVS, CDR2 FQNEAQ. V was pared by 5 bases and J by 5 bases, with 11 bases of the junction left unmatched. This receptor was obtained from a human donor in good health. Some libraries in this study had Jurkat cell RNA spiked in. This chain connects TRBV7-8 to TRBJ2-7; TRBD1 agrees at 8 bases. Sequenced material: naive CD8+ T cells from blood, with Jurkat cell RNA spiked in. Subset described: FACS-sorted CD8+CD4-CCR7+CD45RA+ naive T cells. In DNA, the CDR3 is TGTGCCAGCAGCCTTACGACAGGGGCGGGCAACGAGCAGTACTTC. Its translation is CASSLTTGAGNEQYF.